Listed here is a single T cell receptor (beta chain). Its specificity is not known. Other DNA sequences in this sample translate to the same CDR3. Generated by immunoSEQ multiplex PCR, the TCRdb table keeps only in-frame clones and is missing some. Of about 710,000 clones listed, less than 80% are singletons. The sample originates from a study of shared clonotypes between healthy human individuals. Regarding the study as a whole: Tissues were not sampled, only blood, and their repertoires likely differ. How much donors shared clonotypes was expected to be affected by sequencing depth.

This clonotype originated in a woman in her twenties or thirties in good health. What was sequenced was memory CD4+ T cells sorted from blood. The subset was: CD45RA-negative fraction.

CDR3 coding DNA: TGTGCCAGCAGCGTAGCGGGTACTAGCACAGATACGCAGTATTTT. Translated: CASSVAGTSTDTQYF. The chain joins TRBV9 to TRBJ2-3; no definite D call. V shed 0 bases and J shed 0 bases, with 8 bases lying between them. The CDR3 is 15 amino acids. The germline V gene has CDR1 SGDLS and CDR2 YYNGEE. Full variable domain (outside the CDR3, taken from reference TRBV9 and TRBJ2-3): DSGVTQTPKHLITATGQRVTLRCSPRSGDLSVYWYQQSLDQGLQFLIQYYNGEERAKGNILERFSAQQFPDLHSELNLSSLELGDSALYFCASSVAGTSTDTQYFGPGTRLTVL.